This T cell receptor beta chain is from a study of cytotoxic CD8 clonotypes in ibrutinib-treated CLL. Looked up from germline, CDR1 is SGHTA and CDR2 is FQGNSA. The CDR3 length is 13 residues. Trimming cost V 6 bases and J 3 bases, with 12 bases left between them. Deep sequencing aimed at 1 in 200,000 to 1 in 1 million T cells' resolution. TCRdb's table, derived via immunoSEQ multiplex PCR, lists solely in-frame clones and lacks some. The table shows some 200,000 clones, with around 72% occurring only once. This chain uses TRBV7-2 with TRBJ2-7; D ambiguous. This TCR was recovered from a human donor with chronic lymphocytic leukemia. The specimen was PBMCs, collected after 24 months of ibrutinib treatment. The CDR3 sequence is CASSLPVGYEQYF. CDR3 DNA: TGTGCCAGCAGTCTTCCCGTGGGCTACGAGCAGTACTTC.